Here is one T cell receptor beta chain with its context. This record comes from a study of identical twins. Using its own MiXCR run on the 5' RACE reads, TCRdb lists one record per CDR3 protein. The data show under 900,000 distinct CDR3 sequences, with about 20% seen just once and around 14% held by the top ten. V lost 1 base, J lost 4 bases, and 15 bases lay in between. CDR3 size: 16 residues. Per germline, CDR1 SGHRS and CDR2 YFSETQ. The data were also submitted as part of a second study, on T cells expressing NK-cell markers.

The origin of this receptor is a woman younger than 35 in good health. Sequencing was performed on PBMCs. The chain joins TRBV5-1 to TRBJ2-1; D unclear. CDR3 bases: TGCGCCAGCAGCTTGATTAGGGCAGCGCTTTACAATGAGCAGTTCTTC. It is translated as CASSLIRAALYNEQFF.